What follows is one T cell receptor (beta chain) and its context. Ligated cDNA underwent four rounds of PCR with nested alpha and beta constant region primers and SP2. TCRdb called the UMI-ligation and nested PCR reads again in MiXCR, with one record for every CDR3 protein. The sample lists 40,000 or so distinct CDR3 sequences, 9.5% to 12% occurring once. CDR1 is KGHSH, CDR2 LQKENI, per germline. The V end lost 8 bases, the J end lost 2 bases, and 10 bases lay between the germline ends. CDR3 length: 13 residues. This sample was included in a study of naive and memory T cell subsets. Sample treatment: skin biopsy from PPD injection site in Mantoux-positive individual. An oligonucleotide containing a UMI was ligated to the 3' end of TCR cDNA. Individuals with a positive Mantoux test gave biopsies from PPD-injected skin.

V is TRBV18 and J is TRBJ1-5; weak D call: TRBD1 (6 bases). The receptor was derived from an adult in good health. Material: skin, obtained from a tuberculin skin test site. The CDR3 is CASTGIRNQPQHF. CDR3 nucleotide sequence: TGTGCCAGCACAGGGATTCGCAATCAGCCCCAGCATTTT.